The 9 T cell receptor beta chains reported below all come from one sample, sequenced in a study of cytomegalovirus exposure and HLA in healthy donors. The assay was immunoSEQ multiplex PCR, and TCRdb's table has in-frame clones only and misses some. Among some 63,000 clones listed, around 92% were seen once. The sample taken for sequencing was PBMCs. The receptor set was obtained from a woman younger than 30 in good health and CMV-seronegative.

The V gene is TRBV28, the J gene TRBJ2-7; possibly TRBD1 for D (6 bases). In germline, CDR1 is MDHEN, CDR2 SYDVKM. The CDR3 consists of 15 residues. Trimming cost V 1 base and J 5 bases, with 15 bases left between them. CDR3: CASSLLRGTYHEQYF. In nucleotides, the CDR3 is TGTGCCAGCAGTTTATTGAGGGGGACGTACCACGAGCAGTACTTC.

This clone has more than one count but fewer than ten. This rearrangement joins TRBV5-1 to TRBJ1-6; TRBD1 matches at 11 bases. The germline CDR1 and CDR2 sequences are SGHRS and YFSETQ. Trimming took 2 bases from V and 7 from J; bases not matched to a gene: 8. The CDR3 length is 17 residues. The CDR3 spells CASSLGQGAGQNSPLHF. The CDR3 region has the DNA TGCGCCAGCAGCTTAGGACAGGGGGCTGGGCAGAATTCACCCCTCCACTTT.

The chain is built from TRBV28 and TRBJ2-5; D is unclear. There are 14 residues in the CDR3. CDR1 is MDHEN and CDR2 is SYDVKM in the germline V gene. Deletions cut 4 bases from V and 3 bases from J, with 12 bases between. Here the CDR3 DNA reads TGTGCCAGCAGTTCTGCTAGTCTAAAAGAGACCCAGTACTTC. This codes for CASSSASLKETQYF.

For the CDR3, the DNA is TGTGCCAGCAGTTTCGGGCTAGCGGGAGTACACGAGACCCAGTACTTC. Amino acids: CASSFGLAGVHETQYF. This chain connects TRBV28 to TRBJ2-5, with 10 bases identical to TRBD2. The J segment lost 5 bases and the V segment lost 3 bases, leaving 9 bases of the junction unmatched. This CDR3 comprises 16 residues. Looked up from germline, CDR1 is MDHEN and CDR2 is SYDVKM.

V is TRBV28 and J is TRBJ2-3, with TRBD2 matching over 7 bases. Germline CDR1 and CDR2: MDHEN and SYDVKM. The CDR3 spans 16 residues. V shed 8 bases and J 4 bases; nucleotides not matched to a gene: 15. The CDR3 DNA reads as TGTGCCAGCGCTGGCTCAGCGGGGATCCCCCCAGATACGCAGTATTTT. Amino acid sequence: CASAGSAGIPPDTQYF.

This rearrangement joins TRBV7-6 to TRBJ1-2; TRBD1 matches at 9 bases. The CDR3 loop spans 15 amino acids. Germline CDR1 and CDR2: SGHVS and FNYEAQ. V lost 5 bases to trimming and J lost 4 bases; unmatched junction nucleotides: 8. CDR3 sequence: CASSADSDRGYGYTF. CDR3 coding DNA: TGTGCCAGCAGCGCCGATTCGGACAGGGGCTATGGCTACACCTTC.

The chain couples TRBV28 to TRBJ1-4; 7 positions agree with TRBD1. The J segment lost 7 bases and the V segment lost 6 bases, leaving 11 bases of the junction unmatched. Per germline, CDR1 MDHEN and CDR2 SYDVKM. The CDR3 covers 15 residues. For the CDR3, the DNA is TGTGCCAGCAGGCGGGAATACAGGGGTACTGAAAAACTGTTTTTT. Translation gives CASRREYRGTEKLFF.

This rearrangement joins TRBV15 to TRBJ2-5; D may be TRBD2 (6 bases). Germline V CDR1 and CDR2: LNHNV, YYDKDF (reference sequence). V lost 6 bases and J 5 bases, leaving 16 bases between the germline ends. The CDR3 runs 14 residues. CDR3: CATRKESGYETQYF. In DNA form, the CDR3 reads TGTGCCACCAGGAAAGAGAGCGGGTATGAGACCCAGTACTTC.

The gene calls are TRBV6-4 and TRBJ2-3, with 7 bases lining up with TRBD1. Per the germline V gene, CDR1 is MRHNA and CDR2 is SNTAGT. The CDR3 sequence is 15 residues long. V was pared by 2 bases and J by 2 bases, with 4 bases of the junction left unmatched. The CDR3 protein is CASSDLGQATDTQYF. Written as DNA, the CDR3 is TGTGCCAGCAGTGACCTAGGACAGGCCACAGATACGCAGTATTTT.